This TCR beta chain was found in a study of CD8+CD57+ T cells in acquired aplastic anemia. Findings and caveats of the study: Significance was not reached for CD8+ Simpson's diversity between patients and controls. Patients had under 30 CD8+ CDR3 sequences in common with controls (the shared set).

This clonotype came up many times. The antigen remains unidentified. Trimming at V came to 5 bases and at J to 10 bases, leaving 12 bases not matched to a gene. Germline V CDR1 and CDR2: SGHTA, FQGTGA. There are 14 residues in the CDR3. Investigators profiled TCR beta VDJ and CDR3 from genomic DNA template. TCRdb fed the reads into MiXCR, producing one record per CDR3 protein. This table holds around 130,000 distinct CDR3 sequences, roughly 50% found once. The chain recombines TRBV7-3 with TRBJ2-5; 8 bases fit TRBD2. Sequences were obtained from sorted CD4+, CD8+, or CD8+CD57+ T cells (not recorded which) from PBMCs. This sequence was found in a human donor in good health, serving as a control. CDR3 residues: CASSPGAPGGVQYF. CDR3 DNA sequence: TGTGCCAGCAGCCCCGGGGCTCCGGGGGGGGTCCAGTACTTC.